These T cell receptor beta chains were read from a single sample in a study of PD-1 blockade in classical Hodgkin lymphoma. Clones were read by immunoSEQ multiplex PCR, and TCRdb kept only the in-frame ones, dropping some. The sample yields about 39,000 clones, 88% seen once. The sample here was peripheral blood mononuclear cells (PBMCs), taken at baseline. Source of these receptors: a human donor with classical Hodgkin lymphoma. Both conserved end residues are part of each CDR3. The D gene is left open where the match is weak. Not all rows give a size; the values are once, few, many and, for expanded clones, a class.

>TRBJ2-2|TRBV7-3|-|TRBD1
CASSALRSGGFPGELFF
TGTGCCAGCAGCGCACTCCGGTCAGGGGGCTTCCCCGGGGAGCTGTTTTTT
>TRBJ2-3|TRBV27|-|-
CASSLAHRVSTDTQYF
TGTGCCAGCAGCCTCGCTCACAGGGTCAGCACAGATACGCAGTATTTT
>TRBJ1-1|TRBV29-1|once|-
CSAGPGVSEAFF
TGCAGCGCAGGCCCCGGGGTCTCTGAAGCTTTCTTT
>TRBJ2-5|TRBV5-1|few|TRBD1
CASSPGQGLGQETQYF
TGCGCCAGCAGCCCCGGACAGGGTTTGGGGCAAGAGACCCAGTACTTC
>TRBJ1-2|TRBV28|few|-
CAGGGELGDYGYTF
TGTGCTGGGGGTGGGGAATTGGGGGACTATGGCTACACCTTC
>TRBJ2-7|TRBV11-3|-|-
CASSLEGAAYEQYF
TGTGCCAGCAGCTTAGAAGGGGCAGCCTACGAGCAGTACTTC
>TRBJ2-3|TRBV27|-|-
CASSRRWGDTQYF
TGTGCCAGCAGTCGACGGTGGGGAGATACGCAGTATTTT
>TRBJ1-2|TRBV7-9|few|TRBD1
CASSTAGQGEINYGYTF
TGTGCCAGCAGCACAGCAGGACAGGGGGAAATCAACTATGGCTACACCTTC
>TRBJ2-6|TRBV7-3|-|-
CASSYTSSGANVLTF
TGTGCCAGCAGCTATACTAGCTCTGGGGCCAACGTCCTGACTTTC
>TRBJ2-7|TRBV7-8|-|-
CASRGRVSYEQYF
TGTGCCAGCAGAGGTAGAGTAAGCTACGAGCAGTACTTC
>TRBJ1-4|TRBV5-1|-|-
CASSLGARRDEKLFF
TGCGCCAGCAGCTTGGGAGCCCGTCGGGATGAAAAACTGTTTTTT
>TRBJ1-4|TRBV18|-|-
CASSPQQGKEEKLFF
TGTGCCAGCTCACCACAACAGGGTAAAGAAGAAAAACTGTTTTTT
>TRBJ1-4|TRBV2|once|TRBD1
CASRPGTGNEKLFF
TGTGCCAGCAGACCCGGGACAGGAAATGAAAAACTGTTTTTT
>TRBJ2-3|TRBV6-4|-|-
CASSDSGDLSTDTQYF
TGTGCCAGCAGTGACTCGGGGGATCTGAGCACAGATACGCAGTATTTT
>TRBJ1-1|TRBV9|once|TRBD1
CASRSIQGSNTEAFF
TGTGCCAGCAGATCTATACAGGGGTCGAACACTGAAGCTTTCTTT
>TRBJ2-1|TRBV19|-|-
CASTSWREEGPYNEQFF
TGTGCCAGTACAAGTTGGAGGGAGGAGGGGCCCTACAATGAGCAGTTCTTC
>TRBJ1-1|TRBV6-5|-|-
CASSYSVRDMNTEAFF
TGTGCCAGCAGTTACTCGGTGCGGGATATGAACACTGAAGCTTTCTTT
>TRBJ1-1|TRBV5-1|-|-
CASSSGGGANTEAFF
TGCGCCAGCAGCTCGGGCGGAGGTGCGAACACTGAAGCTTTCTTT
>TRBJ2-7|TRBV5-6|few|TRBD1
CASPQGTAPAYEQYF
TGTGCCAGCCCCCAAGGGACAGCGCCCGCCTACGAGCAGTACTTC
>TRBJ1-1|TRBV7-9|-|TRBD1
CASSEQGTMNTEAFF
TGTGCCAGCAGCGAACAGGGGACTATGAACACTGAAGCTTTCTTT
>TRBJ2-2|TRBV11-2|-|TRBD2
CASSLVLAGGGELFF
TGTGCCAGCAGCTTAGTACTAGCGGGAGGCGGGGAGCTGTTTTTT
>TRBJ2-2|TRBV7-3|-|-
CASSPDIGGTGELFF
TGTGCCAGCAGCCCTGACATAGGGGGGACCGGGGAGCTGTTTTTT
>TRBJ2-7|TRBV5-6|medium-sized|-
CASSLANGYEQYF
TGTGCCAGCAGCTTGGCCAATGGATACGAGCAGTACTTC
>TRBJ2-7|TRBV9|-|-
CASSVGSYVNEQYF
TGTGCCAGCAGCGTAGGTAGCTATGTGAACGAGCAGTACTTC
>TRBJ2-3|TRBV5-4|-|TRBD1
CASSNGTGMILGATDTQYF
TGTGCCAGCAGCAACGGGACAGGGATGATCCTAGGGGCCACAGATACGCAGTATTTT
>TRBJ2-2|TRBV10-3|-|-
CAIGASNTGELFF
TGTGCCATCGGCGCCTCGAACACCGGGGAGCTGTTTTTT
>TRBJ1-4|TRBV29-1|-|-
CSVQYGSTNEKLFF
TGCAGCGTTCAATACGGCTCAACTAATGAAAAACTGTTTTTT
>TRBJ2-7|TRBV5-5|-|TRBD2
CASSPEGLAWHEQYF
TGTGCCAGCAGCCCCGAGGGACTAGCATGGCACGAGCAGTACTTC
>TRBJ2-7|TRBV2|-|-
CASSRGSLYEQYF
TGTGCCAGCAGTCGGGGGTCCCTCTACGAGCAGTACTTC